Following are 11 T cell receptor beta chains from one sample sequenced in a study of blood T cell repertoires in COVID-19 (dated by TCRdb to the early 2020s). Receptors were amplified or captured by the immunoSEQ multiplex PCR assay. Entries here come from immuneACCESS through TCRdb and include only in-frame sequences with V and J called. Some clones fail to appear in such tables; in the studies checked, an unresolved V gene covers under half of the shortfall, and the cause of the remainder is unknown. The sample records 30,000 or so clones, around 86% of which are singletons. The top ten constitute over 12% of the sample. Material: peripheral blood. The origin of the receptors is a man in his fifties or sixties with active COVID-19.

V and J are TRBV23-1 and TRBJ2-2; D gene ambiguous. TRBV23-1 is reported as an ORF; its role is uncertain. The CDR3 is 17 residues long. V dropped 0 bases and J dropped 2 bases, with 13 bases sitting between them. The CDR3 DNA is TGCGCCAGCAGTCAATCGCAAGACTCCACAAACACCGGGGAGCTGTTTTTT. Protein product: CASSQSQDSTNTGELFF.

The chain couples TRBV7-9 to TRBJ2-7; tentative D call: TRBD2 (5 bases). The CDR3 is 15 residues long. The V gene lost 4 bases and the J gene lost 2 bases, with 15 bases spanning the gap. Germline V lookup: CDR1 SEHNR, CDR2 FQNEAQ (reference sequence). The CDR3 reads CASSSTDSSPYEQYF. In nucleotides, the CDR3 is TGTGCCAGCAGCTCGACGGACTCCTCCCCCTACGAGCAGTACTTC.

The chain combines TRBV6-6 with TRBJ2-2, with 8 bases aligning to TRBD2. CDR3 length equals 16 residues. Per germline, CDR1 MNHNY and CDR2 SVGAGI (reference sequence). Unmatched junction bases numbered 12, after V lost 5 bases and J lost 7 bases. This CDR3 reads CASSTPGGVTGGELFF. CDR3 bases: TGTGCCAGCAGTACCCCCGGGGGGGTAACGGGCGGGGAGCTGTTTTTT.

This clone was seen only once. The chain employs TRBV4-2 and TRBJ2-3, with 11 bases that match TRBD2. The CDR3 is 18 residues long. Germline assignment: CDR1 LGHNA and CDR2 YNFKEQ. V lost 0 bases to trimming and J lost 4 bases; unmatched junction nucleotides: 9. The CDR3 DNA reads TGTGCCAGCAGCCAAGAATCCTTGGCTAGCGGGGGGCCAGATACGCAGTATTTT. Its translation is CASSQESLASGGPDTQYF.

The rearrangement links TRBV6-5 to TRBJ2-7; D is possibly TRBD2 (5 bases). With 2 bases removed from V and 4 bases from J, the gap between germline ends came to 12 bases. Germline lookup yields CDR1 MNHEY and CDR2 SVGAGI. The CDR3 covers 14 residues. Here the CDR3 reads CASSYGSGEYEQYF. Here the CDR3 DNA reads TGTGCCAGCAGTTACGGGAGCGGTGAGTACGAGCAGTACTTC.

The CDR3: CASSPPASGRIEQFF. The CDR3 nucleotides are TGTGCCAGCAGCCCTCCGGCTAGCGGGAGAATCGAGCAGTTCTTC. The rearrangement joins TRBV7-2 to TRBJ2-1; 10 bases align to TRBD2. V shed 5 bases, J shed 10 bases, and the junction held 11 bases outside the gene matches. The CDR3 has 15 amino acids. The V gene's germline CDR1 is SGHTA and CDR2 FQGNSA.

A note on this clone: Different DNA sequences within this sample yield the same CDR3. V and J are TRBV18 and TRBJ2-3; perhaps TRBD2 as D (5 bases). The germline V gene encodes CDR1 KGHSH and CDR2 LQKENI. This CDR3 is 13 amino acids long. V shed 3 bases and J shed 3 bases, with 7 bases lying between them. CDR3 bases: TGTGCCAGCTCACCCTTAGCGACAGATACGCAGTATTTT. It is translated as CASSPLATDTQYF. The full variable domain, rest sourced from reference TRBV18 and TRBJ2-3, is NAGVMQNPRHLVRRRGQEARLRCSPMKGHSHVYWYRQLPEEGLKFMVYLQKENIIDESGMPKERFSAEFPKEGPSILRIQQVVRGDSAAYFCASSPLATDTQYFGPGTRLTVL.

CDR3 in amino acids: CASSPSGGTTEAFF. The DNA for the CDR3 is TGTGCCAGCAGTCCCTCAGGGGGGACCACTGAAGCTTTCTTT. The chain uses TRBV27 and TRBJ1-1; 7 bases line up with TRBD1. CDR1 and CDR2 (germline): MNHEY, SMNVEV (reference sequence). The CDR3 is 14 residues long. Trimming at V came to 5 bases and at J to 4 bases, leaving 7 bases not matched to a gene.

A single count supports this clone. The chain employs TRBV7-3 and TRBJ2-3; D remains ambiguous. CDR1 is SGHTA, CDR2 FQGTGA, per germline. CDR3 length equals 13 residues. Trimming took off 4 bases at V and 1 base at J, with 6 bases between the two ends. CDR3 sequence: CASSSQGTDTQYF. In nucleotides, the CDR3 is TGTGCCAGCAGCTCTCAGGGCACAGATACGCAGTATTTT.

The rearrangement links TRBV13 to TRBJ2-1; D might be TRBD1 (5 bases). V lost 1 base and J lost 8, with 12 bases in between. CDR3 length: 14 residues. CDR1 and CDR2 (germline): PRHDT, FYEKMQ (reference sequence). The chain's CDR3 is CASSLDGQFDEQFF. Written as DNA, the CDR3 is TGTGCCAGCAGCTTAGATGGACAATTCGATGAGCAGTTCTTC. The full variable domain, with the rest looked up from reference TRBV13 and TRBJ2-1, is AAGVIQSPRHLIKEKRETATLKCYPIPRHDTVYWYQQGPGQDPQFLISFYEKMQSDKGSIPDRFSAQQFSDYHSELNMSSLELGDSALYFCASSLDGQFDEQFFGPGTRLTVL.

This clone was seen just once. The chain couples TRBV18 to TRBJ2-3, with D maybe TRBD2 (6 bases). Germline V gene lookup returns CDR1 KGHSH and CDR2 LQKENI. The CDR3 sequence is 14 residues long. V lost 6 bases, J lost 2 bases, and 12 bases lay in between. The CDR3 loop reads CASSLRDSTDTQYF. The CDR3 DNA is TGTGCCAGCTCCCTCAGGGACTCCACAGATACGCAGTATTTT.